The clone carrying this TCR beta chain came up a few times. Clones were read by immunoSEQ multiplex PCR, and TCRdb kept only the in-frame ones, dropping some. The sample has more than 25,000 clones, 92% seen once. The data derive from a study of T cell changes during pregnancy in multiple sclerosis. Trimming took 5 bases from V and 7 from J, leaving 11 bases between them. From germline, CDR1 is SEHNR and CDR2 FQNEAQ (reference sequence). This CDR3 spans 12 amino acids. This clonotype was obtained from a female donor in good health, enrolled as a control in a pregnancy study. The chain links TRBV7-9 to TRBJ1-1; D is possibly TRBD1 (5 bases). Source: peripheral blood, taken in the first trimester of pregnancy. The chain's CDR3 is CASSPRGLEAFF. DNA for the CDR3: TGTGCCAGCAGCCCACGGGGACTTGAAGCTTTCTTT. The full variable domain, with the rest looked up from reference TRBV7-9 and TRBJ1-1, is DTGVSQNPRHKITKRGQNVTFRCDPISEHNRLYWYRQTLGQGPEFLTYFQNEAQLEKSRLLSDRFSAERPKGSFSTLEIQRTEQGDSAMYLCASSPRGLEAFFGQGTRLTVV.